The 20 T cell receptor beta chains below were found in one sample sequenced in a study of CXCR3-negative and CXCR3-positive naive CD8 T cells. 5' RACE with UMI labels generated the TRB cDNA libraries. TCRdb re-called the 5' RACE reads, yielding one record per CDR3 amino acid sequence without DNA. The repertoire table contains 120,000 or so distinct CDR3 sequences. Study observations and caveats: CXCR3-positive naive cells had more hydrophobic TRB CDR3s than CXCR3-negative naive cells.

These receptors lack a known antigen. The sequenced sample consisted of naive CXCR3+ CD8+ T cells from blood. Subset: CD45RO-CCR7+CD27+CD95- naive CD8+ T cells expressing CXCR3 (TNR3+). The receptors shown here come from a human donor in good health. Some clones in this sample may be carry-over from other donors' samples.

The chain employs TRBV29-1 and TRBJ2-2; the TCRdb call, TRBD1, lacks DNA for checking. CDR1 and CDR2 from the germline V gene are SQVTM and ANQGSEA. This CDR3 region has 14 residues. This chain's CDR3 is CSVELGVHTGELFF.

The V gene is TRBV20-1, the J gene TRBJ2-1; TCRdb's D call, TRBD1, is unchecked because there is no DNA. Germline CDR1 reads DFQATT; CDR2 reads SNEGSKA (reference sequence). The CDR3 is 17 amino acids. CDR3 protein: CSARRRLAGDSYNEQFF.

J is TRBJ1-1 and V is TRBV12-3 or TRBV12-4. The CDR3 is 11 amino acids. Here the CDR3 reads CASSFGPEAFF.

V is TRBV20-1 and J is TRBJ1-1; there is no DNA to check the TCRdb D call of TRBD1. This CDR3 has 14 amino acids. In germline, CDR1 is DFQATT, CDR2 SNEGSKA (reference sequence). CDR3 region: CSARDLEGADEAFF.

This CDR3 reads CASSQDLLAGASTDTQYF. The rearrangement links TRBV14 to TRBJ2-3; the TCRdb call, TRBD2, lacks DNA for checking. There are 18 residues in the CDR3. CDR1 and CDR2 from the germline V gene are SGHDN and FVKESK.

This chain uses TRBV5-1 with TRBJ2-7; as DNA is missing, the TRBD1 call by TCRdb cannot be tested. CDR1 is SGHRS and CDR2 is YFSETQ in the germline V gene. The CDR3 is 15 amino acids. The CDR3 protein is CASRQDRLNSYEQYF.

The chain recombines TRBV7-9 with TRBJ1-2; lacking DNA, the TRBD1 call made by TCRdb goes unchecked. Germline CDR1 SEHNR, CDR2 FQNEAQ (reference sequence). The CDR3 runs to 17 residues. The CDR3 loop is CASSLEVQGGRYYGYTF.

V and J are TRBV29-1 and TRBJ2-1; TCRdb selects TRBD2, and the lack of DNA leaves this call unchecked. The CDR3 has 16 residues. Looked up from germline, CDR1 is SQVTM and CDR2 is ANQGSEA. CDR3 region: CSVVGLAASSYNEQFF.

The V gene is TRBV5-1, the J gene TRBJ2-3; lacking DNA, the TRBD2 call made by TCRdb goes unchecked. Germline loops: CDR1 SGHRS, CDR2 YFSETQ. This CDR3 comprises 16 residues. The chain's CDR3 is CASSLDRDQNTDTQYF.

The chain employs TRBV4-1 and TRBJ2-3; TCRdb lists TRBD1, though no DNA is available to test this call. The CDR3 runs to 15 residues. Germline-derived CDR1 and CDR2 are MGHRA and YSYEKL. CDR3 region: CASRISQGGTDTQYF.

The rearrangement joins TRBV4-1 to TRBJ2-2; with no DNA, the TCRdb D assignment of TRBD1 cannot be verified. This CDR3 is 16 amino acids long. Looked up from germline, CDR1 is MGHRA and CDR2 is YSYEKL. CDR3 region: CTSSQPGQSNTGELFF.

The genes are TRBV29-1 and TRBJ2-7. Germline CDR1 and CDR2: SQVTM and ANQGSEA. The CDR3 is made up of 14 amino acids. The CDR3 reads CSVGVWGFSYEQYF.

CDR3 loop: CASSPHRDRGREQYF. This chain joins TRBV7-9 and TRBJ2-7; absent DNA, TCRdb's TRBD1 call cannot be checked. Germline lookup yields CDR1 SEHNR and CDR2 FQNEAQ (reference sequence). This CDR3 is 15 amino acids long.

Here the CDR3 reads CASSLELADEQYF. The J gene is TRBJ2-7, the V gene TRBV5-4. The V gene's germline CDR1 is SGHNT and CDR2 YYREEE (reference sequence). The CDR3 is made up of 13 amino acids.

The chain combines TRBV5-5 with TRBJ2-1; TCRdb lists TRBD1, though no DNA is available to test this call. Germline V CDR1 and CDR2: SGHKS, YYEKEE (reference sequence). The CDR3 has 15 amino acids. The CDR3 spells CASSFQPRGNNEQFF.

This sequence joins TRBV5-1 and TRBJ1-1; TCRdb outputs TRBD1, but without DNA this stays unchecked. CDR3 size: 15 residues. Germline lookup yields CDR1 SGHRS and CDR2 YFSETQ. The CDR3 sequence: CASSLEAGGRTEAFF.

The chain employs TRBV9 and TRBJ2-2; the TRBD2 assignment by TCRdb is unverifiable without DNA. This CDR3 has 14 residues. Germline V CDR1 and CDR2: SGDLS, YYNGEE. The CDR3 loop reads CASSEEGPTGELFF.

This rearrangement joins TRBV28 to TRBJ2-6. The CDR3 loop spans 13 amino acids. Germline CDR1 reads MDHEN; CDR2 reads SYDVKM. The CDR3 loop reads CASSFSGANVLTF.

The V gene is TRBV7-6, the J gene TRBJ2-7; TCRdb's D call, TRBD2, is unchecked because there is no DNA. This CDR3 region has 17 residues. Germline V gene data show CDR1 as SGHVS and CDR2 as FNYEAQ. The CDR3 reads CASSLYDRAGGVYEQYF.

The genes are TRBV20-1 and TRBJ2-7. The CDR3 is 15 amino acids. Germline assignment: CDR1 DFQATT and CDR2 SNEGSKA (reference sequence). The CDR3 region is CSARDLWASSYERYF.